This TCR beta chain was obtained from a study of T cell repertoires in cytomegalovirus infection. Across the study: CMV epitopes, recently identified HLA-C-restricted and well-studied HLA-B-restricted, were used. Both CMV infection and a matching HLA type were indicated by public TCR beta signatures.

In TCRdb, the reads were re-called with MiXCR into one record per CDR3 protein. The sample has 450,000 to 650,000 distinct CDR3 sequences; around 40% are singletons. General observations from the study: Dominating the ex vivo response were TCR beta clonotypes that were CMV-specific and HLA-C-restricted. Using cumulative public TCR beta family frequency, the authors identified those who carried CMV together with the relevant HLA.

This CDR3 has 19 amino acids. CDR1 and CDR2 from the germline V gene are LGHNA and YSLEER. Trimming took 0 bases from V and 1 from J; bases not matched to a gene: 11. This clonotype showed up just a few times. Its target is unknown. This chain connects TRBV4-3 to TRBJ2-2; 7 bases fit TRBD2. The origin of this receptor is a human donor in good health (CMV status not recorded). Some clones in this sample may be carry-over from other donors' samples. Material: cultured PBMCs, obtained from culture after CMV antigen stimulation. The CDR3 is CASSQDHGRASGNTGELFF. CDR3 coding DNA: TGCGCCAGCAGCCAAGATCATGGACGGGCTAGCGGGAACACCGGGGAGCTGTTTTTT.